This entry is about one T cell receptor (beta chain). Its antigen is unknown. The cohort excluded patients with autoimmune disease history or systemic immunosuppression. This sample was included in a study of OX40 agonist ivuxolimab in advanced cancers. Looking at the study overall: Dose-escalation subjects each had hepatocellular carcinoma, melanoma, renal cell or head and neck cancer. General study points: Researchers report that CD8+ T cells had, on average, more expanded clones than CD4+. By week 6 at 0.1 to 3.0 mg/kg, blood CD4+ and CD8+ T cells had expanded clonally.

From germline, CDR1 is MNHEY and CDR2 SMNVEV (reference sequence). The CDR3 is 14 residues long. V was cut by 5 bases and J by 4 bases, with 15 bases left in between. This table comes from immunoSEQ multiplex PCR, and its TCRdb copy is limited to in-frame clones, with some not included. The table has tens of thousands of clones, approximately 91% seen once. The TCR was taken from an adult with an advanced solid tumor such as melanoma, head and neck, liver or kidney cancer. The chain employs TRBV27 and TRBJ2-7; D might be TRBD2 (7 bases). The sequences come from CD4+ or CD8+ T cells sorted from blood, collected in a trial of the OX40 agonist ivuxolimab. The CDR3 loop reads CASSRGGGTYEQYF. The CDR3 nucleotides read TGTGCCAGCAGTAGGGGGGGAGGCACGTACGAGCAGTACTTC.